This T cell receptor (beta chain) was observed in a study of blood T cell repertoires in COVID-19. Overall study: T cells, B-cell-depleted T cells, or PBMCs supplied cDNA or gDNA.

Donors were grouped by their self-reported clinical history. Measured with immunoSEQ multiplex PCR; TCRdb has only the in-frame clones, and not every one. The sample includes roughly 170,000 clones, approximately 82% seen only once; the top ten take 4.4%. This sequence originates from a woman aged 45-59 years who had recovered from COVID-19. The sample consisted of PBMCs or T cells enriched from blood (not recorded which).

The CDR3 region has the DNA TGTGCCAGCAGCAGGCGACAGGGTGGTTACTATGGCTACACCTTC. The encoded protein is CASSRRQGGYYGYTF. V is TRBV7-9 and J is TRBJ1-2; 7 bases align to TRBD1. CDR1 and CDR2 (germline): SEHNR, FQNEAQ (reference sequence). The CDR3 loop spans 15 amino acids. V shed 5 bases and J 3 bases; nucleotides not matched to a gene: 9.